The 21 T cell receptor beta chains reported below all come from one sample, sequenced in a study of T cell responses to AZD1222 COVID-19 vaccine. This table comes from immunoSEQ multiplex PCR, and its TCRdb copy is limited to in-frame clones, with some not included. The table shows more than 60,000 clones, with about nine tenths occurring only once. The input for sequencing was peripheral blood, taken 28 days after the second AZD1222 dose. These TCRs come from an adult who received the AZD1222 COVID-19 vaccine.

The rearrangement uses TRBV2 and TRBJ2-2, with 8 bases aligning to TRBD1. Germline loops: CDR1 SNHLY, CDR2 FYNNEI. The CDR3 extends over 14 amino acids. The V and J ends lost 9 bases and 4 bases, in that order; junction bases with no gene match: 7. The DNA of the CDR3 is TGTGCCAGAGACAGGACAGGGTTCACCGGGGAGCTGTTTTTT. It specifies CARDRTGFTGELFF. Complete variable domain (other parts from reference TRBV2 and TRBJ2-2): EPEVTQTPSHQVTQMGQEVILRCVPISNHLYFYWYRQILGQKVEFLVSFYNNEISEKSEIFDDQFSVERPDGSNFTLKIRSTKLEDSAMYFCARDRTGFTGELFFGEGSRLTVL.

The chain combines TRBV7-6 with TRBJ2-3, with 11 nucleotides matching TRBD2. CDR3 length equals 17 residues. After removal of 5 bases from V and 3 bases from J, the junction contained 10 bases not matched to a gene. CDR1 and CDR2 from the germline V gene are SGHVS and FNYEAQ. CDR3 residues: CASSPTWTSGFTDTQYF. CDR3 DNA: TGTGCCAGCAGCCCGACCTGGACTAGCGGGTTTACAGATACGCAGTATTTT.

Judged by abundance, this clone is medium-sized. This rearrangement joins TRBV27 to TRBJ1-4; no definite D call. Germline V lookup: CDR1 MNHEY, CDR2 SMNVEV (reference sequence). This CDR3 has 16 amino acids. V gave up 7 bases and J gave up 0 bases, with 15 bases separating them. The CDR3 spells CASTTSSLPTNEKLFF. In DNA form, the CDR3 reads TGTGCCAGCACCACTTCCTCACTCCCAACTAATGAAAAACTGTTTTTT.

The DNA of the CDR3 is TGCGCCAGCAGTGGGACAGGAGTATCCTACGAGCAGTACTTC. Its protein product is CASSGTGVSYEQYF. The chain has TRBV10-2 and TRBJ2-7; 7 bases are shared with TRBD1. Per the germline V gene, CDR1 is WSHSY and CDR2 is SAAADI. The CDR3 sequence is 14 residues long. The ends lost 4 bases at V and 1 base at J; junction bases unmatched: 4.

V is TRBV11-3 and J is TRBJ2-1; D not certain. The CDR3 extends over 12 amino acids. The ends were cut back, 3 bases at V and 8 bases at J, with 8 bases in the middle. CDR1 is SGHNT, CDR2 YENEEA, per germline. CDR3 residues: CASSFDGDEQFF. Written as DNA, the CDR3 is TGTGCCAGCAGCTTCGACGGCGATGAGCAGTTCTTC.

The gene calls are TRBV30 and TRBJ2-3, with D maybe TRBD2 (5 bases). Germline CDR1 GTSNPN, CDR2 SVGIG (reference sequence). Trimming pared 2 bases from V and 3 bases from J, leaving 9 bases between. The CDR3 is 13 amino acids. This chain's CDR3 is CAWSPRTTDTQYF. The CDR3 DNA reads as TGTGCCTGGAGTCCCCGGACTACAGATACGCAGTATTTT. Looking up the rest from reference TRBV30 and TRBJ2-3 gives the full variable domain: SQTIHQWPATLVQPVGSPLSLECTVEGTSNPNLYWYRQAAGRGLQLLFYSVGIGQISSEVPQNLSASRPQDRQFILSSKKLLLSDSGFYLCAWSPRTTDTQYFGPGTRLTVL.

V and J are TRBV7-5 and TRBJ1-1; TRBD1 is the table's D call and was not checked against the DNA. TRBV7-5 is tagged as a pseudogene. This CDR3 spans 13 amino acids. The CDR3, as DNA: TGTGTCAGCCTCAGGGGATGTGTCACTGAAGCTTTCTTT. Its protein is CVSLRGCVTEAFF.

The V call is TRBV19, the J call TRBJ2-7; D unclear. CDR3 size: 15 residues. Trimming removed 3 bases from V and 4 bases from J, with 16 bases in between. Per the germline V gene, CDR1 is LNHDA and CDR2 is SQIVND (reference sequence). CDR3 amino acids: CASSIETGRRYEQYF. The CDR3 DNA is TGTGCCAGTAGTATCGAGACGGGCAGAAGGTACGAGCAGTACTTC.

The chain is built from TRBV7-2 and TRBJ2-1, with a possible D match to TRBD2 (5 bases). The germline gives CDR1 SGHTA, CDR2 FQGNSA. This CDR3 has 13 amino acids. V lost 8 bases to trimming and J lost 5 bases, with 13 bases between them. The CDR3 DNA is TGTGCCAGCCGCCGGGTCGGGGACAATGAGCAGTTCTTC. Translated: CASRRVGDNEQFF.

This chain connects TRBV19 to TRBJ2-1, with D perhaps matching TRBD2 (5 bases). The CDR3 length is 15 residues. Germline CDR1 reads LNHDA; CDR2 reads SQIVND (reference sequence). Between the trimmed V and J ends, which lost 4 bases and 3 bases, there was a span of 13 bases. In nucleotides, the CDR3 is TGTGCCAGTAGTAAGGAGCCTGGGAGCTACAATGAGCAGTTCTTC. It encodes CASSKEPGSYNEQFF.

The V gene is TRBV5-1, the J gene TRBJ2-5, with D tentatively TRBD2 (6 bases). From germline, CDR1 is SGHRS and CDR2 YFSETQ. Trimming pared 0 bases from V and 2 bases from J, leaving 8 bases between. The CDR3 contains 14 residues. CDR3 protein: CASSLAGGQETQYF. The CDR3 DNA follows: TGCGCCAGCAGCTTGGCCGGAGGGCAAGAGACCCAGTACTTC.

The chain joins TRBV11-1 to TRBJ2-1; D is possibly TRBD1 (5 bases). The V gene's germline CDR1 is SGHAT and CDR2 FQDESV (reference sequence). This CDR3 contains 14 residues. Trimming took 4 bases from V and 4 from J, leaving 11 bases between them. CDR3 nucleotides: TGTGCCAGCAGCTCAAGGGGTCCATACAATGAGCAGTTCTTC. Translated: CASSSRGPYNEQFF.

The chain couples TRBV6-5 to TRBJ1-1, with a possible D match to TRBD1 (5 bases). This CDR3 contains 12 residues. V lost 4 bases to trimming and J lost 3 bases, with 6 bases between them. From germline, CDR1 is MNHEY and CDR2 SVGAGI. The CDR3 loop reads CASSWGDTEAFF. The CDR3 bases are TGTGCCAGCAGTTGGGGGGACACTGAAGCTTTCTTT.

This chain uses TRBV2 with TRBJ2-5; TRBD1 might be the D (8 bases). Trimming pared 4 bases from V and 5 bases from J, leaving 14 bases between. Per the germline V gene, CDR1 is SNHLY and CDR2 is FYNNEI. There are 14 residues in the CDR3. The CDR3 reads CASSGQGRVETQYF. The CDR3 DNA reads TGTGCCAGCAGTGGACAGGGGAGGGTGGAGACCCAGTACTTC.

The CDR3: CSVEFPQGNTEAFF. The CDR3 region has the DNA TGCAGCGTTGAGTTCCCCCAGGGGAACACTGAAGCTTTCTTT. The chain couples TRBV29-1 to TRBJ1-1; weak D call: TRBD1 (5 bases). V lost 3 bases, J lost 1 base, and 12 bases lay in between. This CDR3 is built from 14 residues. CDR1 and CDR2 from the germline V gene are SQVTM and ANQGSEA.

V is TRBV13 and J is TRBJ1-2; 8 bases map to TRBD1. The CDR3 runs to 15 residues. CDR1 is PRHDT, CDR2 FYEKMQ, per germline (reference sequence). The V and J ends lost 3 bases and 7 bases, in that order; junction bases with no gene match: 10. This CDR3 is CASSFLDRDLGGYTF. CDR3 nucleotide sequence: TGTGCCAGCAGCTTCCTGGACAGGGATTTGGGTGGCTACACCTTC.

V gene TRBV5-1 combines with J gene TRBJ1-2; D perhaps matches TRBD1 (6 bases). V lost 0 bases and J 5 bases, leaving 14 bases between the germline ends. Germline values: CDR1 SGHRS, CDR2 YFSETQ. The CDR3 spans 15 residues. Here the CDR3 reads CASSLVGQSGYGYTF. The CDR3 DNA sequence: TGCGCCAGCAGCTTGGTGGGACAAAGTGGATATGGCTACACCTTC.

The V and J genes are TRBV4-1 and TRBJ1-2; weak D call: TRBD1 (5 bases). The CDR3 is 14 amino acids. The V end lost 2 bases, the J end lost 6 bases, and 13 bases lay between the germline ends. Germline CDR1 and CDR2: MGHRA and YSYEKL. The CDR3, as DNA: TGCGCCAGCAGCCAATGGGGCTCTTCTAATGGCTACACCTTC. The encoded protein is CASSQWGSSNGYTF.

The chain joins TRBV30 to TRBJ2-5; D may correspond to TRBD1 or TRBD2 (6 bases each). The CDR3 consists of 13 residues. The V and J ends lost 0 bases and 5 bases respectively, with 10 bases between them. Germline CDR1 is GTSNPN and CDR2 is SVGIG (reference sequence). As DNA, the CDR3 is TGTGCCTGGAGTGTAGACGGGGGCGAGACCCAGTACTTC. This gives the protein CAWSVDGGETQYF. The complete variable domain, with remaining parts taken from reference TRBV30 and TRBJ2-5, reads SQTIHQWPATLVQPVGSPLSLECTVEGTSNPNLYWYRQAAGRGLQLLFYSVGIGQISSEVPQNLSASRPQDRQFILSSKKLLLSDSGFYLCAWSVDGGETQYFGPGTRLLVL.

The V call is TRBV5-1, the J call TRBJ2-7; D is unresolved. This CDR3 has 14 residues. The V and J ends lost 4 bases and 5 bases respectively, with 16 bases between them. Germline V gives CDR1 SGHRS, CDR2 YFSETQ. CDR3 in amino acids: CASSRNGPGNEQYF. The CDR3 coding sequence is TGCGCCAGCAGCCGAAATGGCCCAGGCAACGAGCAGTACTTC.

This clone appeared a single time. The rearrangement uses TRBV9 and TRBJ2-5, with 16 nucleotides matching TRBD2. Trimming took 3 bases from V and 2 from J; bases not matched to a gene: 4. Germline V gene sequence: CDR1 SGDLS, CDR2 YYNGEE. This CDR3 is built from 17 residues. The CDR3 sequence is CASSDGTSGGVQETQYF. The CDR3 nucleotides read TGTGCCAGCAGCGACGGGACTAGCGGGGGGGTTCAAGAGACCCAGTACTTC.